Below, 10 T cell receptor beta chains from the same sample are listed, as sequenced in a study of T cell responses to AZD1222 COVID-19 vaccine. Produced via immunoSEQ multiplex PCR; TCRdb's table is partial and in-frame only. The repertoire holds around 35,000 clones, with over 75% as singletons. The sequencing used peripheral blood, collected 28 days after the second AZD1222 dose. The receptor source for this set is an adult who received the AZD1222 COVID-19 vaccine.

V and J are TRBV5-6 and TRBJ2-2; 8 bases are a match to TRBD2. Germline loops: CDR1 SGHDT, CDR2 YYEEEE. The CDR3 totals 16 residues. V gave up 4 bases and J gave up 1 base; unmatched junction bases: 6. Here the CDR3 DNA reads TGTGCCAGCAGCCCCACCCTAGCGGGGAACACCGGGGAGCTGTTTTTT. It is translated as CASSPTLAGNTGELFF.

The V gene is TRBV10-2, the J gene TRBJ2-1; D may correspond to TRBD1 or TRBD2 (6 bases each). The CDR3 is 17 residues long. Trimming took 7 bases from V and 5 from J, leaving 24 bases between them. The germline CDR1 and CDR2 sequences are WSHSY and SAAADI. The CDR3 region is CASTYLRGAGMDNEQFF. The DNA for the CDR3 is TGCGCCAGCACCTACCTAAGGGGGGCCGGGATGGACAATGAGCAGTTCTTC.

This clone was counted a few times. The chain has TRBV3-1 (or the pseudogene TRBV3-2) and TRBJ2-7; unclear D gene. Germline assignment: CDR1 LGHDT and CDR2 YNNKEL (reference sequence). V gave up 4 bases and J gave up 5 bases, with 9 bases separating them. CDR3 length: 12 residues. The CDR3 nucleotides read TGTGCCAGCAGCCCCTCCCGAAACGAGCAGTACTTC. Encoded protein: CASSPSRNEQYF.

V is TRBV5-6 and J is TRBJ2-1; D possibly uses TRBD1 or TRBD2 (5 bases each). CDR1 and CDR2 (germline): SGHDT, YYEEEE. This CDR3 contains 14 residues. V lost 5 bases and J 14 bases, leaving 23 bases between the germline ends. The CDR3, as DNA: TGTGCCAGCAGAGGTCCGGGACCGGTTTTCGGGGAGTTCTTC. As protein: CASRGPGPVFGEFF.

The gene calls are TRBV24-1 and TRBJ2-1; 7 bases agree with TRBD2. J was trimmed by 7 bases and V by 2 bases; bases with no gene match: 10. From germline, CDR1 is KGHDR and CDR2 SFDVKD. CDR3 length: 16 residues. DNA of the CDR3: TGTGCCACCAGTGATTGGTCTGGGGTGGGGGGGAATGAGCAGTTCTTC. Its protein product is CATSDWSGVGGNEQFF.

V usage is TRBV6-4 and J usage is TRBJ1-2; D may be TRBD1 (5 bases). The germline gives CDR1 MRHNA, CDR2 SNTAGT. The CDR3 has 15 amino acids. The ends were cut back, 3 bases at V and 4 bases at J, with 15 bases in the middle. The CDR3 nucleotides are TGTGCCAGCAGTGATACCCTACAGGCTCTCTATGGCTACACCTTC. Residues: CASSDTLQALYGYTF.

The V and J genes are TRBV4-1 and TRBJ2-1; a weak D match, TRBD2 (6 bases). CDR1 is MGHRA, CDR2 YSYEKL, per germline. V shed 1 base and J shed 1 base, with 17 bases lying between them. CDR3 size: 18 residues. The CDR3 coding sequence is TGCGCCAGCAGCCAAGCGTTCAGGTTTGCGGGGTCCTACAATGAGCAGTTCTTC. This codes for CASSQAFRFAGSYNEQFF.

This clone was recorded once. This sequence joins TRBV19 and TRBJ2-7; unclear D gene. This CDR3 spans 14 amino acids. Trimming pared 3 bases from V and 3 bases from J, leaving 12 bases between. Looked up from germline, CDR1 is LNHDA and CDR2 is SQIVND (reference sequence). The CDR3 is CASSIGQLGYEQYF. The CDR3 coding sequence is TGTGCCAGTAGTATCGGTCAGCTCGGCTACGAGCAGTACTTC. Supplemented by reference TRBV19 and TRBJ2-7, the full variable domain reads DGGITQSPKYLFRKEGQNVTLSCEQNLNHDAMYWYRQDPGQGLRLIYYSQIVNDFQKGDIAEGYSVSREKKESFPLTVTSAQKNPTAFYLCASSIGQLGYEQYFGPGTRLTVT.

The V and J genes are TRBV5-6 and TRBJ1-2; D uncertain. V was cut by 5 bases and J by 8 bases, with 13 bases left in between. Germline CDR1 SGHDT, CDR2 YYEEEE. The CDR3 length is 12 residues. The CDR3 region is CASSFQAEGYTF. Here the CDR3 DNA reads TGTGCCAGCAGTTTCCAGGCGGAAGGCTACACCTTC.

V usage is TRBV6-2 or TRBV6-3 and J usage is TRBJ2-1; the D is unclear. Between the trimmed V and J ends, which lost 0 bases and 7 bases, there was a span of 16 bases. This CDR3 comprises 16 residues. Germline assignment: CDR1 MNHEY and CDR2 SVGEGT. The CDR3 DNA is TGTGCCAGCAGTTACTCGAGTAACCAGCGTAGAAATGAGCAGTTCTTC. This translates into CASSYSSNQRRNEQFF.